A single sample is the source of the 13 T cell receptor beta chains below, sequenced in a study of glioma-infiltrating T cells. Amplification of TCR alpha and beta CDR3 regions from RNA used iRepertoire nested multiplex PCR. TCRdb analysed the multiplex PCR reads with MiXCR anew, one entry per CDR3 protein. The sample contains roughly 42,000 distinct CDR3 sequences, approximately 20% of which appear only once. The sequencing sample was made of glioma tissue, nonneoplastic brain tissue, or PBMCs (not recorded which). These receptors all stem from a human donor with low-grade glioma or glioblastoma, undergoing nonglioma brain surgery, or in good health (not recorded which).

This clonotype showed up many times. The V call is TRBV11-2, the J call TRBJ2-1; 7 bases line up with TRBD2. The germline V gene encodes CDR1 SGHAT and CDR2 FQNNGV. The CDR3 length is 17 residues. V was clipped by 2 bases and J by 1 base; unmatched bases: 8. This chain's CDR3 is CASSLQWSGRSYNEQFF. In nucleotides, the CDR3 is TGTGCCAGCAGCTTACAATGGTCCGGGAGGTCCTACAATGAGCAGTTCTTC.

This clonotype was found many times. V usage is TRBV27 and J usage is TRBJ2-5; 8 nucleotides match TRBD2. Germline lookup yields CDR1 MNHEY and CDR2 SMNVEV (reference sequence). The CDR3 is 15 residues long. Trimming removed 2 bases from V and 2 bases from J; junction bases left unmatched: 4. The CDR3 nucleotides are TGTGCCAGCAGTTTAATACTAGCGGCTCAAGAGACCCAGTACTTC. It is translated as CASSLILAAQETQYF.

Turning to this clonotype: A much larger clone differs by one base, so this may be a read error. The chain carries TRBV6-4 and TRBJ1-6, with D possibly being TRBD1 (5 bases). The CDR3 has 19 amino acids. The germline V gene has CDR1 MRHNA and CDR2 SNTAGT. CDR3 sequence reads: CAGSDNRILGMPYNSPLHF. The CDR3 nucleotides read TGTGCCGGCAGTGACAACAGGATCTTAGGGATGCCCTATAATTCACCCCTCCACTTT.

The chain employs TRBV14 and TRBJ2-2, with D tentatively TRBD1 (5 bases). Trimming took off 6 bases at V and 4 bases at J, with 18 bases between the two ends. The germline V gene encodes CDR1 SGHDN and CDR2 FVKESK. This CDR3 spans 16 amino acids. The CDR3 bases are TGTGCCAGCAGGCCTCCAGGGCTCCGTCGCACCGGGGAGCTGTTTTTT. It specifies CASRPPGLRRTGELFF.

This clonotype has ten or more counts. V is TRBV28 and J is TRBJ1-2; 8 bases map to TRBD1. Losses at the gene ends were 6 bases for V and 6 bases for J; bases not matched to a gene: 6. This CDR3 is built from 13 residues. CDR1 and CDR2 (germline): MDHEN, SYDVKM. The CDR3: CASRPAGQDGYTF. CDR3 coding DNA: TGTGCCAGCAGGCCGGCGGGACAGGATGGCTACACCTTC.

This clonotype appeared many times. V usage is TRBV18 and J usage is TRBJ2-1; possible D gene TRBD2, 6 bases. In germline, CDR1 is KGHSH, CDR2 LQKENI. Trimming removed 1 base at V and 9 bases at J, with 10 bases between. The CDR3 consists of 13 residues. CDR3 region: CASSPRGVGEQFF. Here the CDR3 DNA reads TGTGCCAGCTCACCACGGGGGGTTGGTGAGCAGTTCTTC.

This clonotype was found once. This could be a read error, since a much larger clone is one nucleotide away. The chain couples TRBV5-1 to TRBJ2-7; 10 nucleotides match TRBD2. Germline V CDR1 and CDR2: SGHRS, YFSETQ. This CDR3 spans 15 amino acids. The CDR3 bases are TGCGCCAGCAGCTTGTTACTAGCGGGGAACTACGTGCAGTACTTC. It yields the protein CASSLLLAGNYVQYF.

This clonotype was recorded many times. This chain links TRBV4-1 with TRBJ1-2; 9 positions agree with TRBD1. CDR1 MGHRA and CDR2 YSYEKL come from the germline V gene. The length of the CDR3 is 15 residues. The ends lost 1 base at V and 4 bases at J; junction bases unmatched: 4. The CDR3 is CASSQAVGQGYGYTF. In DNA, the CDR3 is TGCGCCAGCAGCCAAGCGGTGGGACAGGGCTATGGCTACACCTTC.

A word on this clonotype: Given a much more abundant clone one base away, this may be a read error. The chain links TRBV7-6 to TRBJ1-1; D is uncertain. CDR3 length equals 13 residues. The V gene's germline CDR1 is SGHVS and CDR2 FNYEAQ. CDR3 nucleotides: TGTACCAGCAGCTTTGAACTGGGTACTGAAGCTTTCTTT. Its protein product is CTSSFELGTEAFF.

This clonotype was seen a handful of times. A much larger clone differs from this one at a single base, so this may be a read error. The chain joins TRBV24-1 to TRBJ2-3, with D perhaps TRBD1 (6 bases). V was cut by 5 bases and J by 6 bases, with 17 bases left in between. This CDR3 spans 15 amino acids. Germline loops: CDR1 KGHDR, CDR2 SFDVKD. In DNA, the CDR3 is TGTGCCACCAGTGCCTCAGGTATCAGGGGCGATACGCAGTATTTT. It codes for CATSASGIRGDTQYF.

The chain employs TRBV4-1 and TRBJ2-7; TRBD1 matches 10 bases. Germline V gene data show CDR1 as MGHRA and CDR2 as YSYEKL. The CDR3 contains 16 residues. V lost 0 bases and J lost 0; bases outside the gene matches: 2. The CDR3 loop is CASSQDWDRGSYEQYF. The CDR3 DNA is TGCGCCAGCAGCCAAGATTGGGACAGGGGCTCCTACGAGCAGTACTTC.

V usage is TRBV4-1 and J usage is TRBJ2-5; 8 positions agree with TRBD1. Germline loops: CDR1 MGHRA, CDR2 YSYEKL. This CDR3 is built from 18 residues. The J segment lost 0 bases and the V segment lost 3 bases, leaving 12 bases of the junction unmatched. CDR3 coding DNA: TGCGCCAGCAGCCAGGGAACCGGGACAGGATCGTACCAAGAGACCCAGTACTTC. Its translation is CASSQGTGTGSYQETQYF.

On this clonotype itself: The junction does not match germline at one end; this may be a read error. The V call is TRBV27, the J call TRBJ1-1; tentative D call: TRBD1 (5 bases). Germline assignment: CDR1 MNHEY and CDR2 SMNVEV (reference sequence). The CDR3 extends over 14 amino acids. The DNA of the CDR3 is TGTGACAGCAGCCCCGGACAAGTGAACACTGAAGCTTTCTTT. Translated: CDSSPGQVNTEAFF.